The next 20 T cell receptor beta chains were all read from a single sample in a study of T-cell memory formation after mild COVID-19. TCRdb itself ran the 5' RACE reads through MiXCR, one entry per CDR3 protein. The sample lists a few hundred thousand distinct CDR3 sequences, approximately 8.4% seen once, with less than 25% in the top ten. Sequenced material: PBMCs or a T cell subset sorted from them (not recorded which). The receptors here all came from a man aged 18 to 30 who had mild COVID-19 (a few samples of this study predate the infection). Cell type and time point are not known.

This clonotype was counted only a few times. The chain combines TRBV18 with TRBJ2-7, with a possible D match to TRBD1 (6 bases). Germline V lookup: CDR1 KGHSH, CDR2 LQKENI. The CDR3 extends over 13 amino acids. Trimming pared 5 bases from V and 1 base from J, leaving 9 bases between. This chain's CDR3 is CASSATGSYEQYV. DNA of the CDR3: TGTGCCAGCTCAGCAACAGGGTCCTACGAGCAGTACGTC.

Remarks on this clonotype: An end of the junction differs from the germline gene, which may be a read error. The chain employs TRBV5-5 and TRBJ1-2; 11 bases line up with TRBD1. This CDR3 region has 17 residues. Germline assignment: CDR1 SGHKS and CDR2 YYEKEE (reference sequence). CDR3 bases: TGTGCCAGCAGCCGGACAGGGGGCTTCGAGGGGACTATGGTTCGGGCCTTC. It is translated as CASSRTGGFEGTMVRAF.

The genes are TRBV4-1 and TRBJ1-2; D gene unclear. This CDR3 has 15 amino acids. Germline CDR1 and CDR2: MGHRA and YSYEKL. Trimming cost V 4 bases and J 3 bases, with 15 bases left between them. The CDR3 reads CASSLTSTGDYGYTF. CDR3 DNA: TGCGCCAGCAGCCTTACCTCGACGGGAGACTATGGCTACACCTTC.

V is TRBV4-2 and J is TRBJ1-5, with unresolved D. There are 18 residues in the CDR3. Germline V gives CDR1 LGHNA, CDR2 YNFKEQ. The V end was cut by 0 bases, the J end by 0 bases, with 15 bases between. CDR3 coding DNA: TGTGCCAGCAGCCAAGACGGACCGGGTACCTTTAGCAATCAGCCCCAGCATTTT. Amino acids: CASSQDGPGTFSNQPQHF.

This clonotype was detected many times. The genes are TRBV15 and TRBJ2-1; 7 bases fit TRBD2. Germline lookup yields CDR1 LNHNV and CDR2 YYDKDF (reference sequence). V trimming: 0 bases; J trimming: 8 bases; junction bases outside the gene matches: 4. The CDR3 loop spans 14 amino acids. The CDR3 DNA follows: TGTGCCACCAGCAGAGAGGGAGGGAACCATGAGCAGTTCTTC. Translation: CATSREGGNHEQFF.

With regard to this clonotype: The germline gene is not matched at one end of the junction; a read error may be the cause. The genes are TRBV7-2 and TRBJ1-1; 7 nucleotides match TRBD1. CDR1 SGHTA and CDR2 FQGNSA come from the germline V gene. This CDR3 region has 14 residues. CDR3 nucleotides: TGTGCCAGCAGCTTATTTGCGTCGGACAGGCAATCATTTTTT. It is translated as CASSLFASDRQSFF. The variable domain in full, with the rest retrieved from reference TRBV7-2 and TRBJ1-1, is GAGVSQSPSNKVTEKGKDVELRCDPISGHTALYWYRQSLGQGLEFLIYFQGNSAPDKSGLPSDRFSAERTGGSVSTLTIQRTQQEDSAVYLCASSLFASDRQSFFGQGTRLTVV.

The chain is built from TRBV6-6 and TRBJ2-7, with D tentatively TRBD1 (6 bases). Germline V gene sequence: CDR1 MNHNY, CDR2 SVGAGI (reference sequence). The CDR3 consists of 14 residues. V dropped 0 bases and J dropped 2 bases, with 8 bases sitting between them. CDR3 sequence: CASSYSTGTYEQYV. The CDR3 DNA reads TGTGCCAGCAGTTACTCGACAGGAACCTACGAGCAGTACGTC.

V and J are TRBV7-2 and TRBJ2-7; D is perhaps TRBD2 (6 bases). CDR1 SGHTA and CDR2 FQGNSA come from the germline V gene. V was trimmed by 0 bases and J by 4 bases, leaving 7 bases between them. The CDR3 loop spans 13 amino acids. The CDR3 spells CASSLAAGYEQYV. In nucleotides, the CDR3 is TGTGCCAGCAGCTTAGCGGCGGGGTACGAGCAGTACGTC.

This clonotype was recorded a few times. This rearrangement joins TRBV9 to TRBJ2-3; D may correspond to TRBD1 or TRBD2 (5 bases each). The CDR3 runs 13 residues. The germline CDR1 and CDR2 sequences are SGDLS and YYNGEE. Trimming removed 3 bases at V and 6 bases at J, with 11 bases between. The CDR3 nucleotides are TGTGCCAGCAGCGGGGGGATGAGGGATACGCAGTATTTT. It translates to CASSGGMRDTQYF.

The genes are TRBV7-9 and TRBJ2-7; 9 bases line up with TRBD1. From germline, CDR1 is SEHNR and CDR2 FQNEAQ (reference sequence). Losses at the gene ends were 6 bases for V and 1 base for J; bases not matched to a gene: 7. The CDR3 is 15 amino acids. The CDR3 region is CASSYTGTGSYEQYF. The CDR3 nucleotides read TGTGCCAGCAGTTACACCGGGACAGGGTCCTACGAGCAGTACTTC.

This clonotype showed up many times. The chain has TRBV4-2 and TRBJ1-2; D is unresolved. V dropped 1 base and J dropped 5 bases, with 11 bases sitting between them. Per the germline V gene, CDR1 is LGHNA and CDR2 is YNFKEQ. The CDR3 contains 14 residues. In DNA form, the CDR3 reads TGTGCCAGCAGCCAAGGGACTCTGGGATATGGCTACACCTTC. Translating it yields CASSQGTLGYGYTF.

This clonotype was seen a few times. The chain has TRBV24-1 and TRBJ1-6; weak D call: TRBD1 (5 bases). The CDR3 is 15 residues long. Germline V lookup: CDR1 KGHDR, CDR2 SFDVKD. V lost 9 bases and J 10 bases, leaving 21 bases between the germline ends. The CDR3: CATFVAGDTGSPLHF. For the CDR3, the DNA is TGTGCCACCTTCGTCGCGGGGGATACAGGATCACCCCTCCACTTT.

V gene TRBV4-3 combines with J gene TRBJ2-3; TRBD1 is a possible D gene (5 bases). Per germline, CDR1 LGHNA and CDR2 YSLEER. There are 13 residues in the CDR3. Trimming shortened V by 3 bases and J by 3 bases, and 7 bases separated the two germline ends. The CDR3 protein is CASSQQGTDTQYF. CDR3 nucleotides: TGCGCCAGCAGCCAGCAGGGAACAGATACGCAGTATTTT.

The chain employs TRBV4-1 and TRBJ2-3; 8 nucleotides line up with TRBD2. CDR1 and CDR2 from the germline V gene are MGHRA and YSYEKL. J gave up 2 bases and V 0 bases, and 7 bases lay outside the gene matches. This CDR3 contains 17 residues. The chain's CDR3 is CASSQDETGGITDTQYF. As DNA, the CDR3 is TGCGCCAGCAGCCAAGATGAGACGGGGGGGATCACAGATACGCAGTATTTT.

This clonotype was observed many times. The chain has TRBV5-1 and TRBJ2-3, with TRBD1 identical over 7 bases. The CDR3 contains 16 residues. From germline, CDR1 is SGHRS and CDR2 YFSETQ. V gave up 4 bases and J gave up 4 bases; unmatched junction bases: 12. CDR3 region: CASSPRYRGFPDTQYF. The CDR3 DNA follows: TGCGCCAGCAGCCCAAGATACAGGGGATTTCCAGATACGCAGTATTTT.

This clonotype was picked up a small number of times. The V call is TRBV19, the J call TRBJ2-3, with D uncertain. The CDR3 has 15 amino acids. V was trimmed by 3 bases and J by 6 bases, leaving 16 bases between them. Germline CDR1 and CDR2: LNHDA and SQIVND (reference sequence). The CDR3 is CASSIGDVETDTQYF. The CDR3 nucleotides are TGTGCCAGTAGTATTGGGGATGTGGAGACGGATACGCAGTATTTT.

The chain recombines TRBV29-1 with TRBJ2-3, with 7 bases lining up with TRBD1. V dropped 6 bases and J dropped 1; count of bases not matched to a gene: 4. The CDR3 loop spans 13 amino acids. Germline V gives CDR1 SQVTM, CDR2 ANQGSEA. The CDR3 nucleotides are TGCAGCGTACGACAGGGTGGCACAGATACGCAGTATTTT. Protein: CSVRQGGTDTQYF.

The genes are TRBV4-1 and TRBJ1-4; maybe TRBD1 (5 bases). The CDR3 has 13 residues. Germline V gene sequence: CDR1 MGHRA, CDR2 YSYEKL. V lost 1 base and J 8 bases, leaving 8 bases between the germline ends. The CDR3 region is CASSQVGREKLFF. In nucleotides, the CDR3 is TGCGCCAGCAGCCAAGTGGGGCGGGAAAAACTGTTTTTT.

The chain recombines TRBV6-1 with TRBJ2-1; TRBD1 is a possible D gene (5 bases). The CDR3 runs to 15 residues. Looked up from germline, CDR1 is MNHNS and CDR2 is SASEGT. The germline V and J ends were trimmed by 3 bases and 8 bases, with 17 bases remaining between them. The CDR3 bases are TGTGCCAGCAGTGATACGACAGTCTTTAGAGATGAGCAGTTCTTC. Translation: CASSDTTVFRDEQFF.

This clonotype occurred a few times. This chain joins TRBV27 and TRBJ2-2; D may be TRBD2 (5 bases). Germline V gene lookup returns CDR1 MNHEY and CDR2 SMNVEV (reference sequence). The CDR3 spans 15 residues. Trimming took off 10 bases at V and 0 bases at J, with 15 bases between the two ends. The CDR3 coding sequence is TGTGCCACCCATCAGAGCGGCGCGAACACCGGGGAGCTGTTTTTT. Amino acids: CATHQSGANTGELFF.